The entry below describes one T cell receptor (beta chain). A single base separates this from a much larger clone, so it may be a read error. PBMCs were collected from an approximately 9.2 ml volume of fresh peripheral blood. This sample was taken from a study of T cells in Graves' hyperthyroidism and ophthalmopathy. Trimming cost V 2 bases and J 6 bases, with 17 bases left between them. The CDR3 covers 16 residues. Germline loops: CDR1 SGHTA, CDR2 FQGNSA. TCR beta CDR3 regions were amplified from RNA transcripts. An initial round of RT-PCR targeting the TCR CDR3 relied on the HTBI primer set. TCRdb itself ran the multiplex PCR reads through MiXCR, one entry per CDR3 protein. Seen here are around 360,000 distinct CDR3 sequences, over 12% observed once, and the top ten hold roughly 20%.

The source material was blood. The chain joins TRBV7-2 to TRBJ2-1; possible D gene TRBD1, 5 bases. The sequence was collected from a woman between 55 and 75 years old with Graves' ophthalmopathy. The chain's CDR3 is CASSLYPVLGPNEQFF. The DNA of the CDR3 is TGTGCCAGCAGCTTATACCCGGTATTGGGGCCCAATGAGCAGTTCTTC.